Each of the 5 T cell receptor beta chains below was sequenced from the same sample in a study of chemoradiotherapy in HPV16-positive cancers. Sequencing was performed with immunoSEQ multiplex PCR; in TCRdb, only in-frame clones are kept and a portion is missing. This sample carries about 5,000 clones, roughly three quarters of them seen once, and the ten largest clones take 6.1%. The source was tumor tissue, collected from a patient who underwent chemoradiotherapy. The receptors stem from a human donor with HPV-associated anogenital cancer.

The CDR3 coding sequence is TGTGCCAGCAGCTTCGAGTCTCGGTCGCAGTACTTC. Translated: CASSFESRSQYF. This sequence joins TRBV11-2 and TRBJ2-7, with D uncertain. The CDR3 has 12 amino acids. Germline CDR1 is SGHAT and CDR2 is FQNNGV. The V end was cut by 3 bases, the J end by 9 bases, with 12 bases between.

The V and J genes are TRBV27 and TRBJ2-6, with D unclear. The V end lost 5 bases, the J end lost 2 bases, and 4 bases lay between the germline ends. CDR1 and CDR2 (germline): MNHEY, SMNVEV (reference sequence). CDR3 size: 13 residues. CDR3 nucleotide sequence: TGTGCCAGCAGTGCCCCTGGGGCCAACGTCCTGACTTTC. Translating it yields CASSAPGANVLTF.

The chain employs TRBV14 and TRBJ2-7, with D unresolved. The CDR3 runs 13 residues. Between the trimmed V and J ends, which lost 4 bases and 2 bases, there was a span of 9 bases. Germline-derived CDR1 and CDR2 are SGHDN and FVKESK. The CDR3 coding sequence is TGTGCCAGCAGCCTACACCCCGCCTACGAGCAGTACTTC. It specifies CASSLHPAYEQYF.

There are a few counts of this clone. The chain uses TRBV4-2 and TRBJ2-2, with 7 bases fitting TRBD1. J gave up 2 bases and V 1 base, and 4 bases lay outside the gene matches. CDR3 length equals 16 residues. Germline V gene data show CDR1 as LGHNA and CDR2 as YNFKEQ. As DNA, the CDR3 is TGTGCCAGCAGCCAAGGGACAGGCCATAACACCGGGGAGCTGTTTTTT. Its translation: CASSQGTGHNTGELFF.

This chain joins TRBV7-9 and TRBJ1-6, with D possibly matching TRBD1 (6 bases). The CDR3 length is 13 residues. Trimming took off 3 bases at V and 8 bases at J, with 8 bases between the two ends. The germline CDR1 and CDR2 sequences are SEHNR and FQNEAQ (reference sequence). CDR3 in amino acids: CASSLGADSPLHF. The CDR3 nucleotides read TGTGCCAGCAGCTTGGGGGCCGATTCACCCCTCCACTTT. Based on the CDR3 plus reference TRBV7-9 and TRBJ1-6, the full variable domain is DTGVSQNPRHKITKRGQNVTFRCDPISEHNRLYWYRQTLGQGPEFLTYFQNEAQLEKSRLLSDRFSAERPKGSFSTLEIQRTEQGDSAMYLCASSLGADSPLHFGNGTRLTVT.